Below, one T cell receptor beta chain is given with its context. As yet, its antigen is unknown. V was pared by 0 bases and J by 7 bases, with 15 bases between. The CDR3 length is 15 residues. Germline loops: CDR1 MNHNS, CDR2 SASEGT. This sample is part of a study of PD-L1 blockade in urothelial cancer. As for the study in general: As for prior chemotherapy regimens, patients had received 0 to 3.

Assay: immunoSEQ multiplex PCR; the TCRdb copy retains only in-frame clones and omits some. The table shows about 53,000 clones, with around 90% occurring only once. Time point specified: pretreatment peripheral blood. Urothelial carcinoma, locally advanced or metastatic, affected the patients. Study outcomes and limitations: Better survival was predicted when blood TCR clonality before treatment fell below the median. Durable-benefit cases showed more tumor-associated blood clone expansion at 3 weeks.

The TCR comes from a woman aged 55-69 years with urothelial cancer. The chain has TRBV6-1 and TRBJ1-1; possible D gene TRBD1, 5 bases. Material: PBMCs, obtained around atezolizumab (anti-PD-L1) treatment. CDR3: CASSEARGGGGEAFF. CDR3 DNA: TGTGCCAGCAGTGAAGCGCGAGGTGGGGGAGGTGAAGCTTTCTTT.